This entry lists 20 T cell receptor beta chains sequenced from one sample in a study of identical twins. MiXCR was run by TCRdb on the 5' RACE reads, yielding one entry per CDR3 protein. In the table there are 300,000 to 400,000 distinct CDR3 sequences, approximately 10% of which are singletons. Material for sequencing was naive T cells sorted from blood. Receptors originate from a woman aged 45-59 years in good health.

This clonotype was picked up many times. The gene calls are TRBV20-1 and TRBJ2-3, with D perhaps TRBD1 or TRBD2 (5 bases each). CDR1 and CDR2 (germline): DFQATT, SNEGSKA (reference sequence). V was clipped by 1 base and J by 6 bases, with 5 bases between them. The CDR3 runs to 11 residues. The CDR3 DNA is TGCAGTGCTAGAGGGGGGGATACGCAGTATTTT. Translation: CSARGGDTQYF.

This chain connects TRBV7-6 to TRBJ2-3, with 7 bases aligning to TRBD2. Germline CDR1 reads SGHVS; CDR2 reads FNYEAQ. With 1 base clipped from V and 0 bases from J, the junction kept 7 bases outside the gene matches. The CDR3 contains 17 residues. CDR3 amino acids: CASSLGNSGRSTDTQYF. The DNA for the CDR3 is TGTGCCAGCAGCTTAGGTAATAGCGGGCGAAGCACAGATACGCAGTATTTT.

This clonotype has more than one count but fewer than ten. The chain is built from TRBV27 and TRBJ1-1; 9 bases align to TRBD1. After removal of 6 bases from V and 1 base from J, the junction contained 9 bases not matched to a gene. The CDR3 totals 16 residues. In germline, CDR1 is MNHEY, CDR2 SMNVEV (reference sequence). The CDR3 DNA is TGTGCCAGCAGCCTCACAGGGGGCTGTGGGAACACTGAAGCTTTCTTT. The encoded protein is CASSLTGGCGNTEAFF.

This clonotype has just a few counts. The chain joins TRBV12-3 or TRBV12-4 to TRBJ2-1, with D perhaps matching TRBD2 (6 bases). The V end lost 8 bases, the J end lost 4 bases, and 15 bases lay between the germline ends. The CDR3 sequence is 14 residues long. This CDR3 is CASPRGILYNEQFF. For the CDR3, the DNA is TGTGCCAGCCCCCGCGGGATCCTTTACAATGAGCAGTTCTTC.

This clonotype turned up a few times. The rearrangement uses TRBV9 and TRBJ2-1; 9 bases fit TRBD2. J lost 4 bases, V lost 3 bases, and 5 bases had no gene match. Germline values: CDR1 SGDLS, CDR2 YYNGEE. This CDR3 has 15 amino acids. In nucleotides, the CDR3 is TGTGCCAGCAGCGCTAGCGGGGCCCATTACAATGAGCAGTTCTTC. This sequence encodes CASSASGAHYNEQFF.

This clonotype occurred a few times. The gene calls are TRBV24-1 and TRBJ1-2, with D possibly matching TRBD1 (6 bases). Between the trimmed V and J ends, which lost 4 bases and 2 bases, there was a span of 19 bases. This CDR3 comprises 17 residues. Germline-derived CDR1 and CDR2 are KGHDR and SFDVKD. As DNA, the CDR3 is TGTGCCACCAGTGACTCTCCCCGGGACACAATCAACTATGGCTACACCTTC. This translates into CATSDSPRDTINYGYTF.

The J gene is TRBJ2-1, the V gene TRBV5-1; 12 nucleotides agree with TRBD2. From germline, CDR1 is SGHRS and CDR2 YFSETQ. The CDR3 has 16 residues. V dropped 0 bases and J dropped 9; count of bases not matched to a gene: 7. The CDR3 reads CASSLAVGLAGPEQFF. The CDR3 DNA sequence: TGCGCCAGCAGCTTGGCCGTGGGACTAGCGGGTCCTGAGCAGTTCTTC.

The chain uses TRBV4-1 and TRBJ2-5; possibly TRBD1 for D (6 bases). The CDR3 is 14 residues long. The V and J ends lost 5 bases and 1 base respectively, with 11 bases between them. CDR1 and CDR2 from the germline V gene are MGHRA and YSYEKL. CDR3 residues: CASSKTGLQETQYF. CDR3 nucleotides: TGCGCCAGCAGCAAGACAGGACTCCAAGAGACCCAGTACTTC.

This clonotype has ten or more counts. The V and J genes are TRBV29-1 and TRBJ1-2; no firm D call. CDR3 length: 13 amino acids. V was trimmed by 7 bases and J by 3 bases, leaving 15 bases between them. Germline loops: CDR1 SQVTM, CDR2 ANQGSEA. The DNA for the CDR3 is TGCAGCGCCGCCCCGGGTTACGACTATGGCTACACCTTC. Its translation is CSAAPGYDYGYTF.

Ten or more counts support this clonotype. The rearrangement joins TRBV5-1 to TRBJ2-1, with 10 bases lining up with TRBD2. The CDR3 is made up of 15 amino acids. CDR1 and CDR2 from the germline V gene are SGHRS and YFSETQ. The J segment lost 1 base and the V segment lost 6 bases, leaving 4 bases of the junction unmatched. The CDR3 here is CASTVAGGSYNEQFF. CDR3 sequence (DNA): TGCGCCAGCACCGTAGCGGGAGGTTCCTACAATGAGCAGTTCTTC.

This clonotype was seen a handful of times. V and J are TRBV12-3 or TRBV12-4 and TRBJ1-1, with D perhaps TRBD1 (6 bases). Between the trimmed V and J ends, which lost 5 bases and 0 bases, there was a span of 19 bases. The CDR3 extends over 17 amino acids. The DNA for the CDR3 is TGTGCCAGCAGTCCTGTATTATCAGGGGTTCTGAACACTGAAGCTTTCTTT. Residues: CASSPVLSGVLNTEAFF.

DNA for the CDR3: TGTGCCAGCAGCCCGACGACAGGACCTTACAATGAGCAGTTCTTC. This sequence encodes CASSPTTGPYNEQFF. The chain carries TRBV11-2 and TRBJ2-1, with D possibly TRBD1 on 6 matching bases. V was pared by 5 bases and J by 4 bases, with 15 bases between. The length of the CDR3 is 15 residues. Germline V lookup: CDR1 SGHAT, CDR2 FQNNGV.

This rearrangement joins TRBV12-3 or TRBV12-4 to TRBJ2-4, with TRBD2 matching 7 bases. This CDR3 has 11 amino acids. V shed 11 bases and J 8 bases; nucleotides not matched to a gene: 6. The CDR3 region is CACIRGDIQYF. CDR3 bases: TGTGCCTGCATTCGGGGGGACATTCAGTACTTC.

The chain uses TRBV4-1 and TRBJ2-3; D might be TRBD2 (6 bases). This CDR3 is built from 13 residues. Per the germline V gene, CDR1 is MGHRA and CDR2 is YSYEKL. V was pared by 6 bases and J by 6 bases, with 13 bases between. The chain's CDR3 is CASRGGVADTQYF. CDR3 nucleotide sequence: TGCGCCAGCAGAGGAGGGGTAGCGGATACGCAGTATTTT.

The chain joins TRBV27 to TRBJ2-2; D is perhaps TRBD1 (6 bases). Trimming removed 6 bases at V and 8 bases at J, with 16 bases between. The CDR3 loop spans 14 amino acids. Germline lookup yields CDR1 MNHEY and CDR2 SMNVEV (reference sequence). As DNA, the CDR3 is TGTGCCAGCAGCTTAGGGGGAGCTAGTGGGGAGCTGTTTTTT. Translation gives CASSLGGASGELFF.

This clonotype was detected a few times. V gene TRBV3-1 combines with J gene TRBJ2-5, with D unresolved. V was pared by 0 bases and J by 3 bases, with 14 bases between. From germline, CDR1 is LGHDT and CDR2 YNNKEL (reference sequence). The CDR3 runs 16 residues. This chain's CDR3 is CASSQDRSSPKETQYF. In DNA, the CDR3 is TGTGCCAGCAGCCAAGATCGGAGCAGCCCCAAAGAGACCCAGTACTTC.

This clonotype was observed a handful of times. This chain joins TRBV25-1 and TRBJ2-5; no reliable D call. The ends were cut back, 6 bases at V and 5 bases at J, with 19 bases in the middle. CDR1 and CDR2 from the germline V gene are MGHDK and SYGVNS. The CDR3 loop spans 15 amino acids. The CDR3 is CASSPTLGSGETQYF. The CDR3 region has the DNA TGTGCCAGCAGCCCCACCTTGGGTAGTGGGGAGACCCAGTACTTC.

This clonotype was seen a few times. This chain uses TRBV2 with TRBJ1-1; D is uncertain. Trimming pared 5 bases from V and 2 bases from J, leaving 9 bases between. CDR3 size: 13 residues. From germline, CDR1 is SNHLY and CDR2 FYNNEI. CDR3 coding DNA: TGTGCCAGCAGTCCCGAGACAAACACTGAAGCTTTCTTT. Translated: CASSPETNTEAFF.

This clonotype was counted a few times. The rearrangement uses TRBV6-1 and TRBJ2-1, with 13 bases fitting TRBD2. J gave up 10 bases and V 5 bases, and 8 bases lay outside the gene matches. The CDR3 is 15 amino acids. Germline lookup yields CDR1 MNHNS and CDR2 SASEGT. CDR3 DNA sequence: TGTGCCAGCAGTCCGACTAGCGGGAGGCTAGGAGAGCAGTTCTTC. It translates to CASSPTSGRLGEQFF.

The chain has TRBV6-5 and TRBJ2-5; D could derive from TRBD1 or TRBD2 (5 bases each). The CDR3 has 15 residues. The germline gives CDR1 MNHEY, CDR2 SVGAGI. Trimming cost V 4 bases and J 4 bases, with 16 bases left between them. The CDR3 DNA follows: TGTGCCAGCAGTTCTGTAGCGTTAGGGGTAGAGACCCAGTACTTC. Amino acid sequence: CASSSVALGVETQYF.